This T cell receptor beta chain was found in a study of CD8+ T cells in alopecia areata (dated by TCRdb to the late 2010s). Regarding the research as a whole: In both human patients and the C3H/HeJ mouse model, the study applied high-throughput TCRbeta sequencing to look at T cell clonal expansion in alopecia areata. In humans, TCRbeta sequencing was performed on scalp tissue and on sorted CD4+ and CD8+ peripheral blood T cells from healthy controls and from patients with patchy or totalis/universalis alopecia areata. Clonality in the scalp was compared among normal scalp (n=4), patchy alopecia areata scalp (n=8), and alopecia totalis/universalis scalp (n=8). RNA was extracted with the PAXgene miRNA kit for fixed scalp, the miRNeasy kit for PBMCs, and the RNeasy kit for mouse skin. TCRbeta CDR3 regions were amplified by immunoSEQ multiplex PCR using 35 Vbeta forward and 13 Jbeta reverse primers.

The CDR3 numbers 12 residues from cysteine through phenylalanine. Only the CDR3 part of the read is kept: 36 bases, read in frame from the first base. At the junction V is shortened by 3 bases and J by 7 bases, with 7 bases in between. CDR1 and CDR2, looked up from the germline V gene (reference sequence), are SEHNR and FQNEAQ. After PBMCs were isolated by density centrifugation and stained for CD3, CD4 and CD8, a FACSAria was used to sort CD4+ and CD8+ T cells. Scalp biopsies and blood samples were obtained from unaffected controls. Here is what the overall study found, with its caveats: Compared with mice, TCR sequences shared between patients were less clear, possibly partly because of HLA diversity across the patient population. Unlike mouse skin, where gammadelta T cells dominate, normal human skin contains resident alphabeta T cells that get sequenced too, which complicates analysis of the scalp TCR repertoire. Higher clonality and more expanded CD8+ clones were observed in lesional scalp than in normal scalp, particularly in alopecia totalis/universalis, a finding suggestive of antigenic drive.

A note on this clone: This clone's antigen is unknown. It has no much larger one-base neighbor in the sample; base qualities were not kept.

Libraries were prepared through the immunoSEQ multiplex PCR assay. RNA was extracted from all samples and reverse transcribed into cDNA, which served as template for TCR sequencing. SuperScript III was used to make first-strand cDNA, primed with a 2:1 mix of oligo-dT and random hexamers. A synthetic immune receptor repertoire was used to gauge amplification bias, and whatever bias remained was removed computationally. The original methods were these. Raw reads were preprocessed for error removal, and CDR3 was defined according to IMGT conventions as running from the conserved cysteine to phenylalanine. Clonality was calculated as 1 minus Shannon entropy normalized by log2 of the number of productive unique TCRs. Whether scalp clones were CD4 or CD8 was inferred by matching scalp TCRbeta sequences against CD4 and CD8 repertoires sorted from blood. TCRdb's version of the immuneACCESS table is confined to in-frame rearrangements and falls short of the full clone set. An unresolved V gene accounts for under half of the shortfall where checked; the remainder is of unknown origin. That table furnishes V, J and clone size, whereas the DNA furnished D and trimming. Counted in this sample were 90,000 to 130,000 clones; 45% to 70% of them appeared once. The ten largest clones capture 20% of the sample.

The sequence was collected from a human donor in good health. The V gene is TRBV7-9 and the J gene is TRBJ1-5; no D segment can be confidently identified. Source material: CD8+ T cells sorted from blood. The DNA is TGTGCCAGCAGCTTTGGTGGGCAGCCCCAGCATTTT. This encodes CASSFGGQPQHF.